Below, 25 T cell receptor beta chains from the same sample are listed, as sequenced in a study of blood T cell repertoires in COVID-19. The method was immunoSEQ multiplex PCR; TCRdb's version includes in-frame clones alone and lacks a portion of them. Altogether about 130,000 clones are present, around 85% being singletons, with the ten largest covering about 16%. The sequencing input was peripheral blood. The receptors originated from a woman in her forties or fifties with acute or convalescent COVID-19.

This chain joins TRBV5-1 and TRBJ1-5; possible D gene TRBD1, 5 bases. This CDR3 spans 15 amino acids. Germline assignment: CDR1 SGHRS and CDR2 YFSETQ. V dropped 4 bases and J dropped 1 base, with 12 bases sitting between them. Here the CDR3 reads CASSNTGESNQPQHF. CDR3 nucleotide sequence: TGCGCCAGCAGCAATACGGGGGAGAGCAATCAGCCCCAGCATTTT.

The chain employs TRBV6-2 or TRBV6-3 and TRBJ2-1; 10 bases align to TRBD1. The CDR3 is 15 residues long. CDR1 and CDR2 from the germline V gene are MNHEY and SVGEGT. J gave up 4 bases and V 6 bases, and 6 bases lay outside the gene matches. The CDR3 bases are TGTGCCAGCAGCAACGGGACAGGGGAATACAATGAGCAGTTCTTC. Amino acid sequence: CASSNGTGEYNEQFF.

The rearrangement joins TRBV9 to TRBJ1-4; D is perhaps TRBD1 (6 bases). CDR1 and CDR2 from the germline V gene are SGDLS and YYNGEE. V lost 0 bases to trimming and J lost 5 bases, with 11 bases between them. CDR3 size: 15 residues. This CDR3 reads CASSVGGGGNEKLFF. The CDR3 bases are TGTGCCAGCAGCGTAGGAGGGGGGGGGAATGAAAAACTGTTTTTT.

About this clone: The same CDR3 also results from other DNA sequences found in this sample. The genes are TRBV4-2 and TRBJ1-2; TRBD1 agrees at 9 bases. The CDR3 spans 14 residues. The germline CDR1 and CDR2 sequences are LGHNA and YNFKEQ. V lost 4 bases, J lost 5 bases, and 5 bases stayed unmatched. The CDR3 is CASSPRDREYGYTF. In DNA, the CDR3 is TGTGCCAGCAGCCCCCGGGACAGGGAGTATGGCTACACCTTC.

CDR3 DNA: TGTGCCAGTAGTATGATTCGGGGGGAGCCCCAGCATTTT. This translates into CASSMIRGEPQHF. This chain joins TRBV19 and TRBJ1-5; weak D call: TRBD1 (5 bases). The CDR3 length is 13 residues. V gave up 3 bases and J gave up 8 bases, with 11 bases separating them. Germline assignment: CDR1 LNHDA and CDR2 SQIVND (reference sequence).

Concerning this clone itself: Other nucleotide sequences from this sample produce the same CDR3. The CDR3 reads CASSLPGNTEAFF. CDR3 nucleotide sequence: TGTGCCAGCAGCTTACCGGGGAACACTGAAGCTTTCTTT. This chain connects TRBV11-2 to TRBJ1-1; D ambiguous. This CDR3 is built from 13 residues. The germline V and J ends were trimmed by 2 bases and 1 base, with 5 bases remaining between them. Germline-derived CDR1 and CDR2 are SGHAT and FQNNGV. Filled out from reference TRBV11-2 and TRBJ1-1, the complete variable domain reads EAGVAQSPRYKIIEKRQSVAFWCNPISGHATLYWYQQILGQGPKLLIQFQNNGVVDDSQLPKDRFSAERLKGVDSTLKIQPAKLEDSAVYLCASSLPGNTEAFFGQGTRLTVV.

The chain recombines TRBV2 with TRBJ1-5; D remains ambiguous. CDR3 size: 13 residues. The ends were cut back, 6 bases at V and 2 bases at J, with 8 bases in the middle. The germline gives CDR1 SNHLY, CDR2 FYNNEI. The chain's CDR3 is CASRRGGNQPQHF. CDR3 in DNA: TGTGCCAGCAGGCGCGGGGGCAATCAGCCCCAGCATTTT.

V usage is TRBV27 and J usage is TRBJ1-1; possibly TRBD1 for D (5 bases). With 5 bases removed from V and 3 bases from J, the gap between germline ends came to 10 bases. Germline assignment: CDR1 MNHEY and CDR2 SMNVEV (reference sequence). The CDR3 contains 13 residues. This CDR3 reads CASSPPGDTEAFF. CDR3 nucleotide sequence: TGTGCCAGCAGTCCGCCGGGGGACACTGAAGCTTTCTTT.

For the CDR3, the DNA is TGTGCCACTTCCGGGTTCCCCGGCACAGATACGCAGTATTTT. Encoded protein: CATSGFPGTDTQYF. The rearrangement joins TRBV18 to TRBJ2-3, with D unclear. V was cut by 10 bases and J by 1 base, with 15 bases left in between. Germline CDR1 KGHSH, CDR2 LQKENI. The CDR3 has 14 residues.

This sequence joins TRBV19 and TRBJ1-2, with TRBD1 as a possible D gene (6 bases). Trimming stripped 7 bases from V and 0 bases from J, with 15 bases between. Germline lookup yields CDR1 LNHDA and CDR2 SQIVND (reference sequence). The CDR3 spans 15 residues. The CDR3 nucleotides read TGTGCCAGTAACACCCGGTGGGGGCCTAACTATGGCTACACCTTC. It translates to CASNTRWGPNYGYTF.

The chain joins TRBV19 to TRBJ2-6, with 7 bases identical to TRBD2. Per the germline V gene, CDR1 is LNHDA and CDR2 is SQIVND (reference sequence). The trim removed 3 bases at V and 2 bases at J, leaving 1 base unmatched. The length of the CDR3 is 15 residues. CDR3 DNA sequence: TGTGCCAGTAGTATGGGAGGGACTGGGGCCAACGTCCTGACTTTC. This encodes CASSMGGTGANVLTF.

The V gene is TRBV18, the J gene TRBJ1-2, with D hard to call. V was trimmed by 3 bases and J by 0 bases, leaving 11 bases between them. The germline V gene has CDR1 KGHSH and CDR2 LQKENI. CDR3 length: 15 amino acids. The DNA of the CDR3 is TGTGCCAGCTCACCGACGTCGGCGGCTAACTATGGCTACACCTTC. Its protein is CASSPTSAANYGYTF. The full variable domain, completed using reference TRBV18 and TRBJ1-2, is NAGVMQNPRHLVRRRGQEARLRCSPMKGHSHVYWYRQLPEEGLKFMVYLQKENIIDESGMPKERFSAEFPKEGPSILRIQQVVRGDSAAYFCASSPTSAANYGYTFGSGTRLTVV.

The CDR3 region has the DNA TGTGCCAGCAGGCAGGGGGAGACCTATAATTCACCCCTCCACTTT. Its translation: CASRQGETYNSPLHF. The chain links TRBV6-5 to TRBJ1-6; 7 positions agree with TRBD1. Trimming cost V 6 bases and J 2 bases; bases outside gene matches: 4. CDR1 and CDR2 from the germline V gene are MNHEY and SVGAGI. This CDR3 contains 15 residues.

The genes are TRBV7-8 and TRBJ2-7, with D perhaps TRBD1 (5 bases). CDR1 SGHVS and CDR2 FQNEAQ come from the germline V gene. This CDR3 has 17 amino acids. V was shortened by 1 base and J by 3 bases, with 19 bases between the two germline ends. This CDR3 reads CASSLVSSPTGDYEQYF. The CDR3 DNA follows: TGTGCCAGCAGCTTAGTTTCGTCCCCCACAGGAGACTACGAGCAGTACTTC.

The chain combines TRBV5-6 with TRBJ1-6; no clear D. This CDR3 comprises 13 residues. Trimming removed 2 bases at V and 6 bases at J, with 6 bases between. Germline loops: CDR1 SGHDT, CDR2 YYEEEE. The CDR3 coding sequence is TGTGCCAGCAGCTTACCAGGTAATTCACCCCTCCACTTT. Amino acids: CASSLPGNSPLHF.

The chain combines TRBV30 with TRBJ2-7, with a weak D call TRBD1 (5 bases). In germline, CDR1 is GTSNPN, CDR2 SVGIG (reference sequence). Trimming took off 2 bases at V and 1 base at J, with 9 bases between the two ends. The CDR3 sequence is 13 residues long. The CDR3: CAWSRYRSYEQYF. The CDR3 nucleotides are TGTGCCTGGAGTCGGTACAGGTCCTACGAGCAGTACTTC.

Here the CDR3 DNA reads TGTGCCAGCAGCGCGGGACAGGGCACCTCCGAGATTAGCAATCAGCCCCAGCATTTT. Its protein is CASSAGQGTSEISNQPQHF. The chain employs TRBV7-9 and TRBJ1-5; 9 bases are shared with TRBD1. V dropped 5 bases and J dropped 0; count of bases not matched to a gene: 14. Per germline, CDR1 SEHNR and CDR2 FQNEAQ (reference sequence). This CDR3 comprises 19 residues. Supplemented by reference TRBV7-9 and TRBJ1-5, the full variable domain reads DTGVSQNPRHKITKRGQNVTFRCDPISEHNRLYWYRQTLGQGPEFLTYFQNEAQLEKSRLLSDRFSAERPKGSFSTLEIQRTEQGDSAMYLCASSAGQGTSEISNQPQHFGDGTRLSIL.

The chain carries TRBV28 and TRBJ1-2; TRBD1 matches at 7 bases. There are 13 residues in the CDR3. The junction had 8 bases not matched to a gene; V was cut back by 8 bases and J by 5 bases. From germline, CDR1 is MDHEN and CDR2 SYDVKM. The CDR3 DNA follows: TGTGCCAGCGTATGGGCAGGGGGGTATGGCTACACCTTC. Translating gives CASVWAGGYGYTF.

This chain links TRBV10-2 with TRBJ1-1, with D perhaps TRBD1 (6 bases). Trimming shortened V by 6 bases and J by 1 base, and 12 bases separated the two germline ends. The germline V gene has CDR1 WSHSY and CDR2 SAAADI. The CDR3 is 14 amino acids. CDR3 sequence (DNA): TGCGCCAGCAGAGCCGGGACAAAGAACACTGAAGCTTTCTTT. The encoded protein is CASRAGTKNTEAFF.

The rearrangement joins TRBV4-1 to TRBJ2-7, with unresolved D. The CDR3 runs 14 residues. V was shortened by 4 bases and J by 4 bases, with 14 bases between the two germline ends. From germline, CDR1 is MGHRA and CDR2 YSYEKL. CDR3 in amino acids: CASSRSRQAYEQYF. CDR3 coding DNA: TGCGCCAGCAGCCGCAGCAGGCAGGCTTACGAGCAGTACTTC.

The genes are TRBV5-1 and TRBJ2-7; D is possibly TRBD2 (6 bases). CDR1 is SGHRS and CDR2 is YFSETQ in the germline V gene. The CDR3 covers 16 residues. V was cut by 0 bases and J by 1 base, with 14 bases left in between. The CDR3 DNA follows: TGCGCCAGCAGCTTGGGGAGTGGGGGGTCTTCCTACGAGCAGTACTTC. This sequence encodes CASSLGSGGSSYEQYF. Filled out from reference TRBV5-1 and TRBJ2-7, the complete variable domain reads KAGVTQTPRYLIKTRGQQVTLSCSPISGHRSVSWYQQTPGQGLQFLFEYFSETQRNKGNFPGRFSGRQFSNSRSEMNVSTLELGDSALYLCASSLGSGGSSYEQYFGPGTRLTVT.

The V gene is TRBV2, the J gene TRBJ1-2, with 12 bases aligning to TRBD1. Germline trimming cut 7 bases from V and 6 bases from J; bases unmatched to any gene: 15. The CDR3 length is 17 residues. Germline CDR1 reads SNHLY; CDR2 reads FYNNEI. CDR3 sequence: CASTLYSGDRGLNGYTF. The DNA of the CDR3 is TGTGCCAGCACCCTCTACTCCGGGGACAGGGGGCTGAATGGCTACACCTTC.

The CDR3 is CASSIFKESSNQPQHF. The DNA of the CDR3 is TGTGCCAGTAGTATTTTTAAAGAGTCTAGCAATCAGCCCCAGCATTTT. V and J are TRBV19 and TRBJ1-5; D gene ambiguous. The CDR3 runs 16 residues. The germline V gene encodes CDR1 LNHDA and CDR2 SQIVND (reference sequence). The V end lost 3 bases, the J end lost 0 bases, and 12 bases lay between the germline ends.

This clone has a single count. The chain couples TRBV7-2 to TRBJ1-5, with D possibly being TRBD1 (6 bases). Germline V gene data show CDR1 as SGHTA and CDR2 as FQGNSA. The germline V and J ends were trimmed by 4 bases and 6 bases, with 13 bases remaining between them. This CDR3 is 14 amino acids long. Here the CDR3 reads CASSSGQLGQPQHF. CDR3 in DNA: TGTGCCAGCAGCTCGGGACAACTAGGTCAGCCCCAGCATTTT.

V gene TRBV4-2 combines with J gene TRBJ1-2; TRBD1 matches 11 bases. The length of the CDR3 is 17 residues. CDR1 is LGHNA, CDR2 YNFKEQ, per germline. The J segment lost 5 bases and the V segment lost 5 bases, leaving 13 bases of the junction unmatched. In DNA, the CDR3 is TGTGCCAGCAGCGACCCGGGACAGGGGGAGAGTTCGTATGGCTACACCTTC. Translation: CASSDPGQGESSYGYTF.